This T cell receptor beta chain appears in the sequencing data of a study of T cell changes during pregnancy in multiple sclerosis. There are 16 residues in the CDR3. V was pared by 1 base and J by 3 bases, with 5 bases of the junction left unmatched. Germline V CDR1 and CDR2: SGHRS, YFSETQ. Using immunoSEQ multiplex PCR, the repertoire was profiled, and TCRdb retains in-frame clones only, with some absent. The sample contains some 32,000 clones, about nine tenths of which appear only once. The genes are TRBV5-1 and TRBJ2-1; TRBD2 agrees at 9 bases. The sequencing here drew on CD8+ T cells from peripheral blood mononuclear cells, taken in the second trimester of pregnancy. The sequence was obtained from a female donor with multiple sclerosis, enrolled in a pregnancy study. CDR3 protein: CASSLSREGLYNEQFF. CDR3 nucleotide sequence: TGCGCCAGCAGCTTGTCGCGGGAGGGACTCTACAATGAGCAGTTCTTC.